These T cell receptor beta chains were read from a single sample in a study of cytomegalovirus exposure and HLA in healthy donors. The table came from immunoSEQ multiplex PCR; TCRdb's copy has only in-frame clones and leaves some out. The profile shows 150,000 to 200,000 clones, 70% of them singletons. The sample taken for sequencing was PBMCs. All receptors derive from a man younger than 35 in good health and CMV-seropositive. Each CDR3 is given with its conserved first and last residue. The order of the fields is J gene, V gene, clone size, CDR3 protein. Only part of the rows carry a size: once, few, many, or a class if the clone is expanded.

TRBJ2-5	TRBV7-2	-	CASSHSGRLQETQYF
TRBJ2-6	TRBV6-5	few	CASSQGGGANVLTF
TRBJ1-2	TRBV7-9	-	CASSRSPSNYGYTF
TRBJ1-3	TRBV7-9	few	CASSFPGPRRGNTIYF
TRBJ1-5	TRBV28	-	CASRSSETWYSNQPQHF
TRBJ2-1	TRBV7-2	few	CASSLVAGVRNEQFF
TRBJ1-1	TRBV29-1	-	CSVVRGRAREAFF
TRBJ2-2	TRBV6-1	-	CATKGLGIGELFF
TRBJ1-1	TRBV30	few	CAWSGTGLNTEAFF
TRBJ2-1	TRBV5-6	-	CASSLDAAKQFF
TRBJ1-1	TRBV2	-	CASSGQGASAEAFF
TRBJ2-1	TRBV5-1	-	CASSYLLEGPYNEQFF
TRBJ1-1	TRBV2	-	CASVEASMNTEAFF
TRBJ1-2	TRBV19	-	CASSTDRGQRITF
TRBJ1-2	TRBV6-4	few	CASSDTDTITYGYTF
TRBJ1-1	TRBV15	-	CATSTDRNTEAFF
TRBJ1-1	TRBV7-6	-	CASSLEGGGSAFF
TRBJ2-3	TRBV9	-	CASSGPTVRTSGGRTDTQYF
TRBJ1-1	TRBV6-1	-	CASTPRQGISEAFF
TRBJ2-6	TRBV19	few	CASSISGAGANVLTF
TRBJ2-5	TRBV28	-	CASRSSRGSVKETQYF
TRBJ1-6	TRBV2	-	CASSPGQGLSPLHF
TRBJ1-1	TRBV28	once	CAGSLTGQGARTEAFF
TRBJ1-5	TRBV27	-	CASRQQSHSNQPQHF
TRBJ1-3	TRBV7-9	-	CASSLQGTSGNTIYF
TRBJ2-1	TRBV5-4	few	CASSLNGQGSNEQFF
TRBJ2-5	TRBV5-1	-	CASSSGLAGEAQYF
TRBJ1-5	TRBV10-3	-	CAISESIGGDQPQHF
TRBJ2-5	TRBV11-2	-	CASSSETRQETQYF
TRBJ1-4	TRBV21-1	-	CASSNGWRRHYLQSTNEKLFF
TRBJ2-1	TRBV6-5	-	CASSYGRSSYNEQFF
TRBJ1-3	TRBV18	-	CASSPPTGSSGNTIYF
TRBJ1-2	TRBV30	few	CAWSVLRGYTF
TRBJ2-3	TRBV27	-	CASSRLAGGLDTQYF
TRBJ1-2	TRBV5-1	-	CASSLETGAKFYGYTF
TRBJ2-1	TRBV5-6	-	CASSSQVYEQFF
TRBJ2-1	TRBV16	few	CASSQSIRSSYNEQFF
TRBJ1-1	TRBV4-2	-	CASSLTQGAGPEAFF
TRBJ1-2	TRBV19	-	CATAPGGGYGYTF
TRBJ1-1	TRBV5-1	-	CASSLAGGQGSARNTEAFF
TRBJ1-1	TRBV2	-	CASSRYFAGAGEAFF
TRBJ1-1	TRBV2	-	CASSPPGGGGRNTEAFF
TRBJ2-3	TRBV7-9	-	CASSGGGSTDTQYF
TRBJ2-5	TRBV2	-	CASSSSGAYQETQYF
TRBJ1-5	TRBV30	-	CAWSYREDQPQHF
TRBJ2-5	TRBV30	few	CAWSEGETQYF
TRBJ2-2	TRBV7-3	once	CASSKGLAGSTGELFF
TRBJ2-1	TRBV7-2	-	CASRGGLAGTSSYNEQFF
TRBJ1-5	TRBV2	-	CASSEEEGQPQHF
TRBJ2-5	TRBV6-4	-	CASSDSADQGTQYF